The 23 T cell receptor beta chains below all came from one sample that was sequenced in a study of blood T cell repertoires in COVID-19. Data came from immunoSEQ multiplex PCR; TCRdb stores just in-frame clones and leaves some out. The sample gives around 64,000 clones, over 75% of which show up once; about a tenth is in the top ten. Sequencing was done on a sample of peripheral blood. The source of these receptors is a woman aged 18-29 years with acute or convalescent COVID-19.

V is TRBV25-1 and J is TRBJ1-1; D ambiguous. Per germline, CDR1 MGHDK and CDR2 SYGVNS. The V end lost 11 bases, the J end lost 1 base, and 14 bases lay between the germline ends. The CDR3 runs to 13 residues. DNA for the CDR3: TGTGCCGCTGGCCCTCCGGGGAACACTGAAGCTTTCTTT. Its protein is CAAGPPGNTEAFF.

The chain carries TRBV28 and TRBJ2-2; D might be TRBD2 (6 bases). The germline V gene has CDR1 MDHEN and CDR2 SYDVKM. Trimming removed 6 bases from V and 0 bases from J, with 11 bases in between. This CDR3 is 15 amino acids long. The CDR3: CASRAGTANTGELFF. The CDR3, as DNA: TGTGCCAGCAGAGCCGGGACTGCGAACACCGGGGAGCTGTTTTTT.

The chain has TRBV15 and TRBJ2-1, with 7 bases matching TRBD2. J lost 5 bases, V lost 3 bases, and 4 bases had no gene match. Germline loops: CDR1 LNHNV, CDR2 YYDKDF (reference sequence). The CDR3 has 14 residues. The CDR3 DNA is TGTGCCACCAGCAGGGTACTAGCGAACAATGAGCAGTTCTTC. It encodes CATSRVLANNEQFF.

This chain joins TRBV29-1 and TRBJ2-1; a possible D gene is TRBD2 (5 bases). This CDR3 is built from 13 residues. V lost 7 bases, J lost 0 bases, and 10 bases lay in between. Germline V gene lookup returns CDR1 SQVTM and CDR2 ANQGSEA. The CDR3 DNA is TGCAGCGAGGACTGCACCTCCTACAATGAGCAGTTCTTC. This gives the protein CSEDCTSYNEQFF.

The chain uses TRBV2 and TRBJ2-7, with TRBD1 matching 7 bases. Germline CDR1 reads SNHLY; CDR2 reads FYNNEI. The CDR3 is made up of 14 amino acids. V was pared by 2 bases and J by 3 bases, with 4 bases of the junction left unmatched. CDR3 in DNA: TGTGCCAGCAGTGAACAGGGGGAGCTCTACGAGCAGTACTTC. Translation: CASSEQGELYEQYF.

The CDR3 bases are TGTGCCAGCAGTATAGCGGGGGCACACACTGAAGCTTTCTTT. Amino acids: CASSIAGAHTEAFF. The chain has TRBV7-2 and TRBJ1-1; TRBD1 is a possible D gene (6 bases). The CDR3 totals 14 residues. V lost 6 bases, J lost 3 bases, and 14 bases lay in between. Germline values: CDR1 SGHTA, CDR2 FQGNSA.

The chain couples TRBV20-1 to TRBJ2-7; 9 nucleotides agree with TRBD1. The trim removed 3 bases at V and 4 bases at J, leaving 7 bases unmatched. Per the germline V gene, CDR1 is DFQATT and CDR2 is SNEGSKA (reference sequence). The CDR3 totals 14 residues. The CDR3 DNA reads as TGCAGTGCTAGTGGGGACAGGGATACGTACGAGCAGTACTTC. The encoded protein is CSASGDRDTYEQYF.

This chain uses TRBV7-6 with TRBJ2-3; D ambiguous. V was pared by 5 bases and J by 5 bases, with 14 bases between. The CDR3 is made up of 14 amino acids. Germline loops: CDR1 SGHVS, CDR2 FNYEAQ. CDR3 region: CASSPALRGDTQYF. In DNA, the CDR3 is TGTGCCAGCAGCCCCGCCCTCAGAGGAGATACGCAGTATTTT.

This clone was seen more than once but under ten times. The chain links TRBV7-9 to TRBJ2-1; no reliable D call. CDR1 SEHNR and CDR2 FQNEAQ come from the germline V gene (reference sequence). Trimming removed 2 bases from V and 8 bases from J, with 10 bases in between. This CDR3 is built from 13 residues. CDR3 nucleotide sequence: TGTGCCAGCAGCTTATTTACGGGTTATGAGCAGTTCTTC. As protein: CASSLFTGYEQFF.

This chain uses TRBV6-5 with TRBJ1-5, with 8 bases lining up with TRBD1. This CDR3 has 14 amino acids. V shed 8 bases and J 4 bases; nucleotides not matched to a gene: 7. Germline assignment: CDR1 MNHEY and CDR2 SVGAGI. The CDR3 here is CASHRGIENQPQHF. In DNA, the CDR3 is TGTGCCAGCCACAGGGGGATCGAGAATCAGCCCCAGCATTTT.

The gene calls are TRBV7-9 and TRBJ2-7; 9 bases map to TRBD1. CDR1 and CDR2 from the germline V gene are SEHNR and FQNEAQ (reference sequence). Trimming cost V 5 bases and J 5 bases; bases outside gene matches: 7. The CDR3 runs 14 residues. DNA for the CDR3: TGTGCCAGCAGCCCCAGGGACAGGGACAACGAGCAGTACTTC. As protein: CASSPRDRDNEQYF.

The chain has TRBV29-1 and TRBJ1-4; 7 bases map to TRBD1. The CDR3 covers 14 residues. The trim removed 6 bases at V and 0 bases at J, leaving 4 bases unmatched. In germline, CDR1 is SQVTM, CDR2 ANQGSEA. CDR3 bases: TGCAGCGTCACTACAGGGGCAACTAATGAAAAACTGTTTTTT. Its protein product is CSVTTGATNEKLFF. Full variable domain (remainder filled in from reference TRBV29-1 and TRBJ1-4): SAVISQKPSRDICQRGTSLTIQCQVDSQVTMMFWYRQQPGQSLTLIATANQGSEATYESGFVIDKFPISRPNLTFSTLTVSNMSPEDSSIYLCSVTTGATNEKLFFGSGTQLSVL.

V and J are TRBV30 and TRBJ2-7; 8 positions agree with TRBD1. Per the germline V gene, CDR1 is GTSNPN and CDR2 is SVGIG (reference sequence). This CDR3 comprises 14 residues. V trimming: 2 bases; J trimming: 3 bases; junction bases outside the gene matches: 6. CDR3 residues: CAWSFGTGVYEQYF. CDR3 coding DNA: TGTGCCTGGAGTTTCGGGACAGGCGTCTACGAGCAGTACTTC.

CDR3 protein: CASSLGQGRQETQYF. CDR3 coding DNA: TGCGCCAGCAGCTTGGGACAGGGGAGGCAAGAGACCCAGTACTTC. The rearrangement uses TRBV5-1 and TRBJ2-5, with TRBD1 matching over 8 bases. This CDR3 has 15 amino acids. Germline lookup yields CDR1 SGHRS and CDR2 YFSETQ. V shed 0 bases, J shed 2 bases, and the junction held 3 bases outside the gene matches. Using reference TRBV5-1 and TRBJ2-5 for the parts outside the CDR3, the full variable domain is KAGVTQTPRYLIKTRGQQVTLSCSPISGHRSVSWYQQTPGQGLQFLFEYFSETQRNKGNFPGRFSGRQFSNSRSEMNVSTLELGDSALYLCASSLGQGRQETQYFGPGTRLLVL.

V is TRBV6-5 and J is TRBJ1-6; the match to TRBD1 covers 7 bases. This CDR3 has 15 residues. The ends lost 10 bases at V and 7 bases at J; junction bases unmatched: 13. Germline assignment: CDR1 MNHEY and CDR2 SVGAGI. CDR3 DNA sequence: TGTGCCACGCACCGGGCGGGACAGAGGAATTCACCCCTCCACTTT. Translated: CATHRAGQRNSPLHF.

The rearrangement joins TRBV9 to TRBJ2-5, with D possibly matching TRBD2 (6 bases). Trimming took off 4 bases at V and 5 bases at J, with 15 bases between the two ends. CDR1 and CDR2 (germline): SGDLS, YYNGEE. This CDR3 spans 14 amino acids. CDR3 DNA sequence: TGTGCCAGCAGCTTTACCGGGAGATGGGAGACCCAGTACTTC. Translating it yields CASSFTGRWETQYF.

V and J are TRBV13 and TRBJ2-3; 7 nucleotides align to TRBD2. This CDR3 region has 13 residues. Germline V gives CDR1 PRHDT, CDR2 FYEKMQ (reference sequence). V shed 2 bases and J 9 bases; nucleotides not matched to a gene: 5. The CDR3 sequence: CASSLSSGATQYF. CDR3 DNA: TGTGCCAGCAGCTTATCTAGCGGCGCCACGCAGTATTTT.

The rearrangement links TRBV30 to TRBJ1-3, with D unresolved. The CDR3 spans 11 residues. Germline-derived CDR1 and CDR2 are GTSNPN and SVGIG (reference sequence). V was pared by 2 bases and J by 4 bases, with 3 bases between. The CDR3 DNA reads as TGTGCCTGGAGTCCAGGAAACACCATATATTTT. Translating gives CAWSPGNTIYF.

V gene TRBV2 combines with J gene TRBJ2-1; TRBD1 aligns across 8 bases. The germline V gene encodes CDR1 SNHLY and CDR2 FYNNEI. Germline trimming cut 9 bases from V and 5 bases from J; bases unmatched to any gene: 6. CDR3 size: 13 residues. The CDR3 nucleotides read TGTGCCAGTGTAGGACAGGGTGACAATGAGCAGTTCTTC. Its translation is CASVGQGDNEQFF.

DNA of the CDR3: TGTGCCAGCAGCCTAGCGGGATGGAACACCGGGGAGCTGTTTTTT. Its translation: CASSLAGWNTGELFF. This chain links TRBV5-6 with TRBJ2-2; 9 nucleotides match TRBD2. The CDR3 consists of 15 residues. The germline gives CDR1 SGHDT, CDR2 YYEEEE. Germline trimming cut 4 bases from V and 1 base from J; bases unmatched to any gene: 2.

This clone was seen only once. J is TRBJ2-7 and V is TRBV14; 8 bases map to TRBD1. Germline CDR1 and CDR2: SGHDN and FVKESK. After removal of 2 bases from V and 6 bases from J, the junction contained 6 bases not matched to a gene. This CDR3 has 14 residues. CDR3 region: CASSQFQGAGEQYF. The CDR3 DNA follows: TGTGCCAGCAGCCAATTCCAGGGGGCTGGCGAGCAGTACTTC.

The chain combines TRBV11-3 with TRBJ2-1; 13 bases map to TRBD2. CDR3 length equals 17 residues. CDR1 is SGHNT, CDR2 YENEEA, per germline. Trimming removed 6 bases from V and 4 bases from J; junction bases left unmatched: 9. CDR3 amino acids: CASSPGLAGVAYNEQFF. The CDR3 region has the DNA TGTGCCAGCAGTCCTGGACTAGCGGGAGTGGCTTACAATGAGCAGTTCTTC.

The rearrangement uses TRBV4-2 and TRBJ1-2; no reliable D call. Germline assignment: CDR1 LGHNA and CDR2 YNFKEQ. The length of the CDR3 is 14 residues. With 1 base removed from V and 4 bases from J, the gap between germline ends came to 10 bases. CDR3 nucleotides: TGTGCCAGCAGCCAAGTAGGAGTTCTCTATGGCTACACCTTC. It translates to CASSQVGVLYGYTF.